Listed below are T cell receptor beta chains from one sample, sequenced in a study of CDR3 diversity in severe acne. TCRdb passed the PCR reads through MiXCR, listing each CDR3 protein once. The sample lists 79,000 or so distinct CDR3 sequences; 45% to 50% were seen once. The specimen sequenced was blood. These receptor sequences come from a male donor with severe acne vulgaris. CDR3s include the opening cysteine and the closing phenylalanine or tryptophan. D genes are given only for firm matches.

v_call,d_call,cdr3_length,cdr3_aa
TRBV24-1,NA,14,CATSDYRRTGELFF
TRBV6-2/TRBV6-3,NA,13,CASSYATGIEAFF
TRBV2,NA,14,CASGWQGYSYEQYF
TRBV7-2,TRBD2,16,CASSLAGTSSYNEQFF
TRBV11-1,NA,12,CASSSANEKLFF
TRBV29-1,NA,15,CSVEGGGPTKETQYF
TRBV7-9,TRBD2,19,CASSWENTEASGSADTQYF
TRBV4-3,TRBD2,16,CASSQEWGGAGNEQFF
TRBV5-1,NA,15,CASSSGEGRNQPQHF
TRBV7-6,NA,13,CASSPSGGTEAFF
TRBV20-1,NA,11,CSAWGDSPLHF
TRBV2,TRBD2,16,CASSELGLAVPGEQFF
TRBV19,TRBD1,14,CASRASTGRNGYTF
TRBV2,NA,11,CASSGTQGQYF
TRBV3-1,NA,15,CASSQDPGMGSPLHF
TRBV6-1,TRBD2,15,CASSAKPLLAGVQFF
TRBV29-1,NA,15,CSAFSGGATAGELLF
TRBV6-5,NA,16,CASTNKRPGEYNEQFF
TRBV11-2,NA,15,CASSPFGDLNTEAFF
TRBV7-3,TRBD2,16,CASSRGVGTLTDTQYF